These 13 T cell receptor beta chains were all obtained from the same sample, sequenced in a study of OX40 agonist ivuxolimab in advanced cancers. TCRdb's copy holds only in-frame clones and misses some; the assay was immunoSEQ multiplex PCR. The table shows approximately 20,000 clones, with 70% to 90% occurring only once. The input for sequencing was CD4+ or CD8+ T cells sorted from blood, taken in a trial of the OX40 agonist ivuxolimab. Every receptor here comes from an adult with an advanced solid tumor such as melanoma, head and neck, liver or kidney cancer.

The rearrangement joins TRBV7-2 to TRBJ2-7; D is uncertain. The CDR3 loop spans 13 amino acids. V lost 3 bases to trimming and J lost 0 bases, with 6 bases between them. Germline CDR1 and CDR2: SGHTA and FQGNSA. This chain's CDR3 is CASSFYTSYEQYF. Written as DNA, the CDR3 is TGTGCCAGCAGCTTCTACACCTCCTACGAGCAGTACTTC. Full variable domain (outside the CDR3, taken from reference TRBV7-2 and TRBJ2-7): GAGVSQSPSNKVTEKGKDVELRCDPISGHTALYWYRQSLGQGLEFLIYFQGNSAPDKSGLPSDRFSAERTGGSVSTLTIQRTQQEDSAVYLCASSFYTSYEQYFGPGTRLTVT.

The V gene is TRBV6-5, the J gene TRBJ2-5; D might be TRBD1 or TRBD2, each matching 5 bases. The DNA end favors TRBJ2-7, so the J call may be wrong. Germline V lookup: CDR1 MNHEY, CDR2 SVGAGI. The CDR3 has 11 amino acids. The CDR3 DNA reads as TGTGCCAGCAGCCTCGGGACCGAGCAGTACTTC. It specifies CASSLGTEQYF.

DNA for the CDR3: TGTGCCACCAGCAGAGATACCCTCTATCTTAGCAATCAGCCCCAGCATTTT. Amino acid sequence: CATSRDTLYLSNQPQHF. The rearrangement uses TRBV15 and TRBJ1-5; D not certain. The V gene's germline CDR1 is LNHNV and CDR2 YYDKDF (reference sequence). The CDR3 spans 17 residues. V lost 0 bases to trimming and J lost 0 bases, with 12 bases between them. Variable domain in full (rest from reference TRBV15 and TRBJ1-5): DAMVIQNPRYQVTQFGKPVTLSCSQTLNHNVMYWYQQKSSQAPKLLFHYYDKDFNNEADTPDNFQSRRPNTSFCFLDIRSPGLGDTAMYLCATSRDTLYLSNQPQHFGDGTRLSIL.

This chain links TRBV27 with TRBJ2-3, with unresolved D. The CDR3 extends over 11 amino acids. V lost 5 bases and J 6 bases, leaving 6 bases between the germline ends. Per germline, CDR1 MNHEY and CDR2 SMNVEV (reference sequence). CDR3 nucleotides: TGTGCCAGCAGTACGGCGGATACGCAGTATTTT. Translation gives CASSTADTQYF.

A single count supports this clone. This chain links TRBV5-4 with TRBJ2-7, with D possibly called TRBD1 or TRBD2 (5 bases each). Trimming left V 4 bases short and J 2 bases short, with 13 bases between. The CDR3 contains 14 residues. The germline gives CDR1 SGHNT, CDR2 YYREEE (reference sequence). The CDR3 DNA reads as TGTGCCAGCAGCACCCGGGACGCCACCTACGAGCAGTACTTC. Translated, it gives CASSTRDATYEQYF.

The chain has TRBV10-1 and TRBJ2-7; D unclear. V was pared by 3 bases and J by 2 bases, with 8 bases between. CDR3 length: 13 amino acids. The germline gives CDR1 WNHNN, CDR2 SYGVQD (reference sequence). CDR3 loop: CASSDPFTYEQYF. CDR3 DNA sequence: TGCGCCAGCAGTGACCCATTTACCTACGAGCAGTACTTC.

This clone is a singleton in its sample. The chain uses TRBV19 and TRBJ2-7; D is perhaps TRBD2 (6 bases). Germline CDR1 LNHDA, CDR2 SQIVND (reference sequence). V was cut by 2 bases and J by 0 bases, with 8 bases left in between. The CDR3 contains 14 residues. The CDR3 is CASSISGDSYEQYF. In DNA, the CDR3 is TGTGCCAGTAGTATATCGGGGGACTCCTACGAGCAGTACTTC.

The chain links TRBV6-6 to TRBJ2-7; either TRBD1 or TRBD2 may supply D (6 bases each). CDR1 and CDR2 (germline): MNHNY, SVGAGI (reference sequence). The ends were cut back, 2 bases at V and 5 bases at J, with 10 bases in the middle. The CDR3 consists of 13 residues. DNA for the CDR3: TGTGCCAGCAGTTACGGGGGGCTCGACGAGCAGTACTTC. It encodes CASSYGGLDEQYF.

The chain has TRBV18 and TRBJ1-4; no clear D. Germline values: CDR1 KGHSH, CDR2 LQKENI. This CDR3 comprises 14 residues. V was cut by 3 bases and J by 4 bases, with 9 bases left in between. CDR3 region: CASSPRALNEKLFF. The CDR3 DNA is TGTGCCAGCTCACCCCGGGCCCTTAATGAAAAACTGTTTTTT.

DNA of the CDR3: TGTGCCAGCAGTGGGGGGGGGCTTGCCGCCGGGGAGCTGTTTTTT. Amino acid sequence: CASSGGGLAAGELFF. The J gene is TRBJ2-2, the V gene TRBV6-5; possibly TRBD2 for D (7 bases). V shed 5 bases and J shed 6 bases, with 16 bases lying between them. Germline V lookup: CDR1 MNHEY, CDR2 SVGAGI. The CDR3 length is 15 residues.

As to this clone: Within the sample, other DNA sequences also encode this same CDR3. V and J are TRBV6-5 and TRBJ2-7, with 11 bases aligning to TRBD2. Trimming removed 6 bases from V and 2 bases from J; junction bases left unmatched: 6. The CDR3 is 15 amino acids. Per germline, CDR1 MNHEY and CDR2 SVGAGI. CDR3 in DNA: TGTGCCAGCAGCTCTGTAGCGGGAGGGGCCTACGAGCAGTACTTC. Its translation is CASSSVAGGAYEQYF.

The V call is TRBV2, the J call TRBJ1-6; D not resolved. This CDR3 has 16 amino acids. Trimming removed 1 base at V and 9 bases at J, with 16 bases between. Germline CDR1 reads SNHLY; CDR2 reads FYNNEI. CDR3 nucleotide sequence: TGTGCCAGCAGTGAAGTTGAAAGGGCAGGCTTTTCACCCCTCCACTTT. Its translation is CASSEVERAGFSPLHF.

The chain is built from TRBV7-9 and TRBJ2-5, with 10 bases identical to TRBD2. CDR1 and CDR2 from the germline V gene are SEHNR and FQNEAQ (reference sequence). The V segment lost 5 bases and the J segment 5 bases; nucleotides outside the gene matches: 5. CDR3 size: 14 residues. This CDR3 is CASSRSGLAETQYF. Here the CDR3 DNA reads TGTGCCAGCAGCCGATCGGGACTAGCGGAGACCCAGTACTTC.